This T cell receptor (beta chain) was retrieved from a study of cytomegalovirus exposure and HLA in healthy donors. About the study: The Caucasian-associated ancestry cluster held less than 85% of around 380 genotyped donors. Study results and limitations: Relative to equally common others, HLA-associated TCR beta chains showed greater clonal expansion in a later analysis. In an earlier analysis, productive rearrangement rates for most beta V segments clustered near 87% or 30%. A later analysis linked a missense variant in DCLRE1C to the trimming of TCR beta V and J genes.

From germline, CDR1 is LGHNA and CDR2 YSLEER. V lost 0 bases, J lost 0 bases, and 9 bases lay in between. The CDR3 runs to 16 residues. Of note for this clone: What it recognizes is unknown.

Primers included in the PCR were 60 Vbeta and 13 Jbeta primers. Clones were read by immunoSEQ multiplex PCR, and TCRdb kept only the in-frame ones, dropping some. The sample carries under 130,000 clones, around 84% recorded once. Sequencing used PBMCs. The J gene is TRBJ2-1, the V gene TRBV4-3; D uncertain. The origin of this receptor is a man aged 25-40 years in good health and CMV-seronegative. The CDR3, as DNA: TGCGCCAGCAGCCAAGAAGCCACCTACTCCTACAATGAGCAGTTCTTC. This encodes CASSQEATYSYNEQFF.